These 26 T cell receptor beta chains were sequenced from one sample in a study of radiotherapy plus CTLA-4 blockade in lung cancer. The method was immunoSEQ multiplex PCR; TCRdb's version includes in-frame clones alone and lacks a portion of them. The sample consists of more than 75,000 clones, about three quarters of them appearing once. This specimen was peripheral blood, taken from a patient treated with radiotherapy plus ipilimumab. These receptors originate from a human donor with non-small cell lung cancer that progressed on radiotherapy plus ipilimumab.

This clone has just one count. The chain carries TRBV30 and TRBJ1-2, with TRBD1 identical over 7 bases. The germline V gene encodes CDR1 GTSNPN and CDR2 SVGIG (reference sequence). This CDR3 is 12 amino acids long. With 0 bases clipped from V and 8 bases from J, the junction kept 3 bases outside the gene matches. CDR3 sequence (DNA): TGTGCCTGGAGTGTACCAGGGGGAGGCTACACCTTC. Protein: CAWSVPGGGYTF.

The chain employs TRBV7-2 and TRBJ1-2, with a tentative D call TRBD1 (5 bases). Germline V gives CDR1 SGHTA, CDR2 FQGNSA. The V and J ends lost 1 base and 6 bases respectively, with 15 bases between them. CDR3 length: 15 residues. CDR3 nucleotides: TGTGCCAGCAGCTTAGTTGGGACGGGGCCCCATGGCTACACCTTC. This encodes CASSLVGTGPHGYTF.

V gene TRBV2 combines with J gene TRBJ2-2; TRBD1 matches 9 bases. CDR3 length equals 16 residues. The trim removed 7 bases at V and 3 bases at J, leaving 9 bases unmatched. The germline gives CDR1 SNHLY, CDR2 FYNNEI. Written as DNA, the CDR3 is TGTGCCAGCACCACCCGACAGGGGGTATACACCGGGGAGCTGTTTTTT. Its translation is CASTTRQGVYTGELFF.

This clone was detected once. The V gene is TRBV11-2, the J gene TRBJ2-3; 7 bases line up with TRBD2. This CDR3 comprises 15 residues. V was clipped by 4 bases and J by 2 bases; unmatched bases: 6. Per the germline V gene, CDR1 is SGHAT and CDR2 is FQNNGV. The CDR3 loop is CASSWLAENTDTQYF. In DNA, the CDR3 is TGTGCCAGCAGCTGGCTAGCGGAGAACACAGATACGCAGTATTTT.

The chain employs TRBV5-1 and TRBJ1-2, with 7 bases lining up with TRBD1. Looked up from germline, CDR1 is SGHRS and CDR2 is YFSETQ. V lost 1 base to trimming and J lost 5 bases; unmatched junction nucleotides: 8. This CDR3 spans 15 amino acids. CDR3 sequence reads: CASSLFLDREYGYTF. The CDR3, as DNA: TGCGCCAGCAGCTTGTTCCTCGACAGGGAATATGGCTACACCTTC.

V usage is TRBV2 and J usage is TRBJ2-1; D is undetermined. Germline CDR1 and CDR2: SNHLY and FYNNEI. CDR3 length: 14 amino acids. V was shortened by 7 bases and J by 0 bases, with 10 bases between the two germline ends. CDR3: CASKSPSSYNEQFF. CDR3 nucleotide sequence: TGTGCCAGCAAATCCCCCAGCTCCTACAATGAGCAGTTCTTC.

Concerning this clone: The sample contains more than one DNA sequence encoding this CDR3. The V and J genes are TRBV5-4 and TRBJ2-1; tentatively, D is TRBD2 (7 bases). The V gene lost 4 bases and the J gene lost 5 bases, with 22 bases spanning the gap. Germline-derived CDR1 and CDR2 are SGHNT and YYREEE (reference sequence). The length of the CDR3 is 17 residues. CDR3 protein: CASSGVRGGGSHNEQFF. The CDR3 bases are TGTGCCAGCAGCGGAGTCAGAGGGGGGGGCAGCCACAATGAGCAGTTCTTC.

This chain connects TRBV15 to TRBJ2-3; a weak D match, TRBD2 (5 bases). The CDR3 length is 15 residues. V lost 0 bases, J lost 0 bases, and 7 bases lay in between. CDR1 is LNHNV, CDR2 YYDKDF, per germline (reference sequence). The CDR3 is CATSRERVSTDTQYF. The CDR3 DNA is TGTGCCACCAGCAGAGAGAGGGTTAGCACAGATACGCAGTATTTT.

The V gene is TRBV6-5, the J gene TRBJ1-2; D call uncertain. V was cut by 6 bases and J by 0 bases, with 14 bases left in between. The CDR3 extends over 15 amino acids. Germline CDR1 is MNHEY and CDR2 is SVGAGI. The CDR3 DNA sequence: TGTGCCAGCAGGGACCCCGCACCTGCTAACTATGGCTACACCTTC. It codes for CASRDPAPANYGYTF.

The V and J genes are TRBV18 and TRBJ1-4; TRBD1 is a possible D gene (5 bases). Germline CDR1 and CDR2: KGHSH and LQKENI. The ends were cut back, 3 bases at V and 0 bases at J, with 8 bases in the middle. CDR3 length: 15 amino acids. In DNA, the CDR3 is TGTGCCAGCTCACCGCAGGGCACAACTAATGAAAAACTGTTTTTT. Protein product: CASSPQGTTNEKLFF.

The chain employs TRBV29-1 and TRBJ1-2; 10 nucleotides line up with TRBD1. V was clipped by 6 bases and J by 6 bases; unmatched bases: 7. Germline V gene sequence: CDR1 SQVTM, CDR2 ANQGSEA. This CDR3 is built from 13 residues. The CDR3 DNA is TGCAGCGTGAGGGACAGGGGATTTGATGGCTACACCTTC. This codes for CSVRDRGFDGYTF.

V gene TRBV2 combines with J gene TRBJ2-5; the D gene is possibly TRBD2 (6 bases). V shed 6 bases and J shed 6 bases, with 17 bases lying between them. The CDR3 contains 14 residues. From germline, CDR1 is SNHLY and CDR2 FYNNEI. CDR3 in DNA: TGTGCCAGCAGAGAGGAGGGCTCCCCCAAGACCCAGTACTTC. This sequence encodes CASREEGSPKTQYF.

On this clone itself: The junction differs from germline at one of its ends, possibly a read error. The genes are TRBV6-4 and TRBJ2-3, with 9 positions matching TRBD2. The CDR3 has 14 residues. Germline V gene data show CDR1 as MRHNA and CDR2 as SNTAGT. In DNA form, the CDR3 reads TGTGCCAGCAGTCCGGGGACTAGCAGAGATACGCAGTATTTT. Translation: CASSPGTSRDTQYF.

The chain employs TRBV7-9 and TRBJ1-1; maybe TRBD1 (5 bases). The CDR3 has 15 residues. Germline CDR1 SEHNR, CDR2 FQNEAQ (reference sequence). V shed 5 bases and J shed 0 bases, with 13 bases lying between them. CDR3 nucleotides: TGTGCCAGCAGCACTCGACAGCTCCTGAACACTGAAGCTTTCTTT. Protein sequence: CASSTRQLLNTEAFF.

This clone has only one observation. The chain has TRBV7-3 and TRBJ2-3, with 12 positions matching TRBD2. Germline V lookup: CDR1 SGHTA, CDR2 FQGTGA. The CDR3 is made up of 16 amino acids. J lost 3 bases, V lost 2 bases, and 3 bases had no gene match. In DNA form, the CDR3 reads TGTGCCAGCAGCTTAGGACTAGCGGGAAGTACAGATACGCAGTATTTT. It specifies CASSLGLAGSTDTQYF. The full variable domain, completed using reference TRBV7-3 and TRBJ2-3, is GAGVSQTPSNKVTEKGKYVELRCDPISGHTALYWYRQSLGQGPEFLIYFQGTGAADDSGLPNDRFFAVRPEGSVSTLKIQRTERGDSAVYLCASSLGLAGSTDTQYFGPGTRLTVL.

The chain combines TRBV10-3 with TRBJ1-1; 9 bases are a match to TRBD1. The length of the CDR3 is 13 residues. The junction had 5 bases not matched to a gene; V was cut back by 11 bases and J by 1 base. Per the germline V gene, CDR1 is ENHRY and CDR2 is SYGVKD. CDR3 sequence (DNA): TGTGCCTCCAACAGGGGGCAGAACACTGAAGCTTTCTTT. It translates to CASNRGQNTEAFF.

V is TRBV5-8 and J is TRBJ2-3; the match to TRBD2 covers 10 bases. The CDR3 runs to 17 residues. V shed 0 bases and J 2 bases; nucleotides not matched to a gene: 6. Germline assignment: CDR1 SGHTS and CDR2 YDEGEE. CDR3 loop: CASSLGLAGASTDTQYF. The CDR3 DNA reads TGTGCCAGCAGCTTGGGCCTAGCGGGGGCCTCCACAGATACGCAGTATTTT.

The chain uses TRBV4-1 and TRBJ2-1; 9 bases align to TRBD2. V gave up 3 bases and J gave up 6 bases; unmatched junction bases: 12. CDR3 length equals 17 residues. Germline CDR1 is MGHRA and CDR2 is YSYEKL. CDR3 DNA: TGCGCCAGCAGCCAGGGATCGGCGGGAGGGCCAGGCAATGAGCAGTTCTTC. It translates to CASSQGSAGGPGNEQFF.

V usage is TRBV7-2 and J usage is TRBJ1-1, with 9 positions matching TRBD1. CDR1 and CDR2 from the germline V gene are SGHTA and FQGNSA. The length of the CDR3 is 13 residues. Trimming cost V 5 bases and J 3 bases; bases outside gene matches: 1. CDR3 DNA sequence: TGTGCCAGCAGCAGGGACAGGGACACTGAAGCTTTCTTT. Translating gives CASSRDRDTEAFF.

This clone has at least ten counts. V and J are TRBV4-2 and TRBJ1-5; D is possibly TRBD1 (6 bases). The CDR3 covers 17 residues. Germline loops: CDR1 LGHNA, CDR2 YNFKEQ. Trimming pared 0 bases from V and 3 bases from J, leaving 15 bases between. CDR3 sequence: CASSQDGVGGPNQPQHF. In DNA, the CDR3 is TGTGCCAGCAGCCAAGATGGGGTTGGGGGGCCCAATCAGCCCCAGCATTTT.

V is TRBV27 and J is TRBJ1-5; D perhaps matches TRBD1 (5 bases). Germline loops: CDR1 MNHEY, CDR2 SMNVEV (reference sequence). The CDR3 extends over 15 amino acids. The V end lost 2 bases, the J end lost 3 bases, and 11 bases lay between the germline ends. The CDR3 DNA reads TGTGCCAGCAGTTTAGGGGCAGCCTTCAATCAGCCCCAGCATTTT. This gives the protein CASSLGAAFNQPQHF.

The rearrangement uses TRBV30 and TRBJ2-1; 10 nucleotides line up with TRBD2. V lost 2 bases, J lost 3 bases, and 4 bases stayed unmatched. The CDR3 contains 15 residues. Germline assignment: CDR1 GTSNPN and CDR2 SVGIG (reference sequence). The CDR3, as DNA: TGTGCCTGGAGTAGCGGGGGGGGCTTCTACAATGAGCAGTTCTTC. This encodes CAWSSGGGFYNEQFF.

This chain joins TRBV2 and TRBJ1-2, with D maybe TRBD1 (6 bases). Germline CDR1 SNHLY, CDR2 FYNNEI. V gave up 1 base and J gave up 12 bases, with 9 bases separating them. The CDR3 is 11 amino acids. CDR3 coding DNA: TGTGCCAGCAGTGAAGGACAGGCTCACACCTTC. This gives the protein CASSEGQAHTF.

This clone was counted only a few times. The J gene is TRBJ1-3, the V gene TRBV6-5, with a weak D call TRBD1 (6 bases). The CDR3 is 13 amino acids. The V gene's germline CDR1 is MNHEY and CDR2 SVGAGI. Trimming removed 2 bases at V and 5 bases at J, with 7 bases between. This chain's CDR3 is CASSYGQRNTIYF. CDR3 nucleotides: TGTGCCAGCAGTTACGGACAGAGAAACACCATATATTTT.

This clone was recorded only once. This chain links TRBV9 with TRBJ1-2; the D gene is possibly TRBD1 (6 bases). This CDR3 comprises 13 residues. V was pared by 4 bases and J by 1 base, with 8 bases between. From germline, CDR1 is SGDLS and CDR2 YYNGEE. This chain's CDR3 is CASSPRGNYGYTF. The CDR3 DNA reads TGTGCCAGCAGCCCCAGGGGTAACTATGGCTACACCTTC.

In its sample, this clone was seen once. CDR3 protein: CASSIGTGDPYGYTF. CDR3 DNA: TGTGCCAGTAGTATTGGGACAGGGGATCCCTATGGCTACACCTTC. The V and J genes are TRBV19 and TRBJ1-2, with 10 bases fitting TRBD1. The CDR3 loop spans 15 amino acids. The ends lost 3 bases at V and 4 bases at J; junction bases unmatched: 5. The germline gives CDR1 LNHDA, CDR2 SQIVND (reference sequence). The variable domain in full, with the rest retrieved from reference TRBV19 and TRBJ1-2, is DGGITQSPKYLFRKEGQNVTLSCEQNLNHDAMYWYRQDPGQGLRLIYYSQIVNDFQKGDIAEGYSVSREKKESFPLTVTSAQKNPTAFYLCASSIGTGDPYGYTFGSGTRLTVV.